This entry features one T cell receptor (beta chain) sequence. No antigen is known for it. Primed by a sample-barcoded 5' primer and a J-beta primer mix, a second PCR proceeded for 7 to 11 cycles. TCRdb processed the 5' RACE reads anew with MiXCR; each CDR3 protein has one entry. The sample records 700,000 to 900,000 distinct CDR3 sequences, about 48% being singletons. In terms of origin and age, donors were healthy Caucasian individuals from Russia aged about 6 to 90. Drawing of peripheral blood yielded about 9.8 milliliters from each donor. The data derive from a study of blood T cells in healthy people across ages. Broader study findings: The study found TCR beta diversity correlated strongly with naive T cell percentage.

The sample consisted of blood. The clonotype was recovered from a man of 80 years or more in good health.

The CDR3 region is CASSAPGGLYGYTF. The DNA for the CDR3 is TGTGCCAGCAGCGCACCAGGGGGCCTCTATGGCTACACCTTC. V is TRBV7-2 and J is TRBJ1-2; 8 bases align to TRBD1. CDR1 SGHTA and CDR2 FQGNSA come from the germline V gene. The junction had 6 bases not matched to a gene; V was cut back by 5 bases and J by 4 bases. The CDR3 sequence is 14 residues long. Based on the CDR3 plus reference TRBV7-2 and TRBJ1-2, the full variable domain is GAGVSQSPSNKVTEKGKDVELRCDPISGHTALYWYRQSLGQGLEFLIYFQGNSAPDKSGLPSDRFSAERTGGSVSTLTIQRTQQEDSAVYLCASSAPGGLYGYTFGSGTRLTVV.